This T cell receptor beta chain stems from a study of shared clonotypes between healthy human individuals. Findings and caveats of the study: Only blood was sampled; tissue repertoires likely differ.

The naive CD8 subset, CD45RO-negative cells positively selected for CCR7, excluded terminally differentiated effector memory CD45RA+ cells. Germline assignment: CDR1 LNHNV and CDR2 YYDKDF (reference sequence). CDR3 length: 12 residues. The germline V and J ends were trimmed by 1 base and 7 bases, with 8 bases remaining between them. Clones were sequenced by immunoSEQ multiplex PCR, and TCRdb holds only the in-frame ones, with some missing. The top ten clones hold 1% to 1.5% of a sample with around 2,100,000 clones, over 85% of them seen once. Worth noting for this clone: Its specificity is not known.

This sequence originates from a man aged 18-30 years in good health. This chain uses TRBV15 with TRBJ2-7; D is unresolved. The sequencing input was naive CD8+ T cells sorted from blood. The CDR3 sequence is CATSRVAEEQYF. The CDR3, as DNA: TGTGCCACCAGCAGAGTGGCGGAAGAGCAGTACTTC.